The 13 T cell receptor beta chains presented below share a single source sample, sequenced in a study of blood T cells in healthy people across ages. A second roughly 7 to 12 cycle PCR used barcoded and J-beta primers. TCRdb reprocessed the 5' RACE reads with MiXCR, giving one entry per CDR3 protein. The sample shows 1.5 million to 2 million distinct CDR3 sequences, 25% to 30% of them seen only once. Sample: blood. These TCRs come from a woman aged 30 to 39 in good health.

This sequence joins TRBV20-1 and TRBJ1-6; D is undetermined. Germline CDR1 and CDR2: DFQATT and SNEGSKA (reference sequence). The CDR3 is made up of 12 amino acids. With 6 bases removed from V and 8 bases from J, the gap between germline ends came to 11 bases. As DNA, the CDR3 is TGCAGTGCCAGAAACAGCGATTCACCCCTCCACTTT. Protein: CSARNSDSPLHF.

This chain connects TRBV7-2 to TRBJ2-3; 9 nucleotides align to TRBD1. With 1 base clipped from V and 11 bases from J, the junction kept 7 bases outside the gene matches. The CDR3 runs 14 residues. CDR1 SGHTA and CDR2 FQGNSA come from the germline V gene. The DNA for the CDR3 is TGTGCCAGCAGCTTAGGACAGGGGGGCGGGGGGCAGTATTTT. Residues: CASSLGQGGGGQYF. Full variable domain (outside the CDR3, taken from reference TRBV7-2 and TRBJ2-3): GAGVSQSPSNKVTEKGKDVELRCDPISGHTALYWYRQSLGQGLEFLIYFQGNSAPDKSGLPSDRFSAERTGGSVSTLTIQRTQQEDSAVYLCASSLGQGGGGQYFGPGTRLTVL.

There are a few counts of this clonotype. The chain joins TRBV5-1 to TRBJ2-7, with D perhaps TRBD1 (6 bases). Germline V gives CDR1 SGHRS, CDR2 YFSETQ. The CDR3 is made up of 16 amino acids. Trimming shortened V by 1 base and J by 0 bases, and 14 bases separated the two germline ends. The CDR3 DNA sequence: TGCGCCAGCAGCTTGCGACAGGACACCGACTCCTACGAGCAGTACTTC. Encoded protein: CASSLRQDTDSYEQYF.

For this clonotype: The CDR3 carries no conserved terminal phenylalanine or tryptophan, so it likely arises from a read error. V usage is TRBV7-2 and J usage is TRBJ2-7; D ambiguous. Germline V lookup: CDR1 SGHTA, CDR2 FQGNSA. Trimming pared 4 bases from V and 6 bases from J, leaving 13 bases between. The CDR3 runs to 13 residues. This chain's CDR3 is CASSSGLWSEQYS. CDR3 DNA: TGTGCCAGCAGCTCCGGATTGTGGTCCGAGCAGTACTCC.

This clonotype came up a few times. V gene TRBV5-1 combines with J gene TRBJ1-2, with TRBD1 matching over 9 bases. This CDR3 region has 15 residues. Germline V lookup: CDR1 SGHRS, CDR2 YFSETQ. Trimming cost V 4 bases and J 8 bases; bases outside gene matches: 12. The DNA of the CDR3 is TGCGCCAGCAGCCAGGGACCGGGACAGGGTCAAGGCTACACCTTC. Translating it yields CASSQGPGQGQGYTF.

This clonotype was seen a few times. J is TRBJ1-5 and V is TRBV18, with TRBD1 matching over 11 bases. The CDR3 spans 16 residues. The ends lost 8 bases at V and 6 bases at J; junction bases unmatched: 12. Per germline, CDR1 KGHSH and CDR2 LQKENI. The CDR3 DNA reads TGTGCCAGCAGTTTAAGCGGACAGGGGGCTGGTCAGCCCCAGCATTTT. This gives the protein CASSLSGQGAGQPQHF.

A few counts support this clonotype. V usage is TRBV4-3 and J usage is TRBJ1-1, with D tentatively TRBD1 (6 bases). The CDR3 length is 15 residues. V was shortened by 1 base and J by 2 bases, with 11 bases between the two germline ends. Germline CDR1 is LGHNA and CDR2 is YSLEER. This chain's CDR3 is CASSQAHGGNTEAFF. The CDR3 DNA reads TGCGCCAGCAGCCAAGCCCACGGGGGCAACACTGAAGCTTTCTTT.

The J gene is TRBJ2-7, the V gene TRBV5-6; TRBD2 matches 9 bases. The J call may be mistaken, given a closer DNA end match to TRBJ2-5. This CDR3 comprises 19 residues. The germline gives CDR1 SGHDT, CDR2 YYEEEE. The CDR3 protein is CASSFRVILAGSHRRTQYF. The CDR3 DNA reads TGTGCCAGCAGCTTCCGAGTTATCCTAGCGGGATCCCACCGGAGGACCCAGTACTTC.

This chain connects TRBV5-1 to TRBJ2-7, with TRBD1 matching over 8 bases. The V gene's germline CDR1 is SGHRS and CDR2 YFSETQ. The CDR3 sequence is 15 residues long. J was trimmed by 3 bases and V by 0 bases; bases with no gene match: 5. The CDR3 nucleotides read TGCGCCAGCAGCTTGGGAGAACAGGGGGTCTACGAGCAGTACTTC. Translation: CASSLGEQGVYEQYF.

Regarding this clonotype: The junction and the germline gene differ at one end; a read error may be behind it. Here the CDR3 DNA reads TGTACCAGTAGTATACGGATCGATAGCAATCAGCCCCAGCATTTT. Translation: CTSSIRIDSNQPQHF. The chain couples TRBV19 to TRBJ1-5; D gene unclear. CDR1 LNHDA and CDR2 SQIVND come from the germline V gene (reference sequence). This CDR3 has 15 amino acids.

This clonotype was counted only a few times. The rearrangement uses TRBV7-9 and TRBJ1-5; 9 nucleotides align to TRBD1. V gave up 5 bases and J gave up 6 bases; unmatched junction bases: 5. The CDR3 extends over 14 amino acids. The V gene's germline CDR1 is SEHNR and CDR2 FQNEAQ (reference sequence). In DNA form, the CDR3 reads TGTGCCAGCAGCGTTACAGGGGGCGGTCAGCCCCAGCATTTT. It codes for CASSVTGGGQPQHF.

This chain uses TRBV5-1 with TRBJ1-4; 7 bases fit TRBD1. The CDR3 is 15 amino acids. The germline gives CDR1 SGHRS, CDR2 YFSETQ. The J segment lost 7 bases and the V segment lost 0 bases, leaving 6 bases of the junction unmatched. This CDR3 is CASSLGAGGGEKLFF. The CDR3 bases are TGCGCCAGCAGCTTGGGCGCAGGGGGAGGTGAAAAACTGTTTTTT.

The chain carries TRBV11-2 and TRBJ1-1; a weak D match, TRBD1 (6 bases). Germline CDR1 SGHAT, CDR2 FQNNGV. With 5 bases removed from V and 2 bases from J, the gap between germline ends came to 24 bases. CDR3 length: 18 residues. The CDR3 DNA reads TGTGCCAGCAGCCCAGGGGTTCAGGGGCTTTTGGGTAACACTGAAGCTTTCTTT. Translation: CASSPGVQGLLGNTEAFF.